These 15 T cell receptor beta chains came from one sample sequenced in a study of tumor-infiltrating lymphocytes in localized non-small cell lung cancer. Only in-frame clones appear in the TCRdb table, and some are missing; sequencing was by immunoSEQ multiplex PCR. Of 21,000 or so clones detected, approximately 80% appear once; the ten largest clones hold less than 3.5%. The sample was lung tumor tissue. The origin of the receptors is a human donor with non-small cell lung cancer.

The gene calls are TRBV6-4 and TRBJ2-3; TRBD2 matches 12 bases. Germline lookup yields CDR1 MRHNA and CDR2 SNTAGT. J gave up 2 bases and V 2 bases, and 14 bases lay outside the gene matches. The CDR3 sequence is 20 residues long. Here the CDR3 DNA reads TGTGCCAGCAGTGACCCGACCCCATTCGGACTAGCGGGGATCACAGATACGCAGTATTTT. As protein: CASSDPTPFGLAGITDTQYF.

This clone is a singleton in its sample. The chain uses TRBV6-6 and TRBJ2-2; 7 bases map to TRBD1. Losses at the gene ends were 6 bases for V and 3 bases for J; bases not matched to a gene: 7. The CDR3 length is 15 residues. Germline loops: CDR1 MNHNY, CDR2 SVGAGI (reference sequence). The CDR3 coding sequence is TGTGCCAGCAGATACAGGGGATTCGACACCGGGGAGCTGTTTTTT. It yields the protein CASRYRGFDTGELFF.

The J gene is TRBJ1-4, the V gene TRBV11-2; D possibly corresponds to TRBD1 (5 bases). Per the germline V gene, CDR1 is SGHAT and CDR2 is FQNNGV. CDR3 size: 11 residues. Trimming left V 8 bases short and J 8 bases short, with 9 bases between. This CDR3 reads CASGAREKLFF. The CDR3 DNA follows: TGTGCCAGCGGGGCGCGGGAAAAACTGTTTTTT.

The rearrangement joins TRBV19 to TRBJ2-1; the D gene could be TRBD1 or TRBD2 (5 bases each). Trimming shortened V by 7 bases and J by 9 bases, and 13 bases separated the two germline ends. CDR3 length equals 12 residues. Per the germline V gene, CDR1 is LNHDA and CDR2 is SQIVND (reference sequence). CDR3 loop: CASTLPGTEQFF. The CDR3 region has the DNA TGTGCCAGTACCCTTCCAGGGACTGAGCAGTTCTTC. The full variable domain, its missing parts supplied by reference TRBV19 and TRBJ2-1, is DGGITQSPKYLFRKEGQNVTLSCEQNLNHDAMYWYRQDPGQGLRLIYYSQIVNDFQKGDIAEGYSVSREKKESFPLTVTSAQKNPTAFYLCASTLPGTEQFFGPGTRLTVL.

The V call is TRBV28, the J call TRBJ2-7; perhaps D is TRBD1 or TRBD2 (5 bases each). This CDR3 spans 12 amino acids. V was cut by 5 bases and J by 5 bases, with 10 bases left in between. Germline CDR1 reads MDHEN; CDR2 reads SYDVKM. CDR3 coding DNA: TGTGCCAGCAGTCCGGGGCGGCACGAGCAGTACTTC. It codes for CASSPGRHEQYF. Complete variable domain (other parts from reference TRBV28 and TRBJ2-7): DVKVTQSSRYLVKRTGEKVFLECVQDMDHENMFWYRQDPGLGLRLIYFSYDVKMKEKGDIPEGYSVSREKKERFSLILESASTNQTSMYLCASSPGRHEQYFGPGTRLTVT.

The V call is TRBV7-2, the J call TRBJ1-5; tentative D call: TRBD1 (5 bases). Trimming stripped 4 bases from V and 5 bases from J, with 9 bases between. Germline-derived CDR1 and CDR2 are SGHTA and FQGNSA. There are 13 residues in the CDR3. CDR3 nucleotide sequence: TGTGCCAGCAGCTCCGGGGCGGATCAGCCCCAGCATTTT. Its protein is CASSSGADQPQHF.

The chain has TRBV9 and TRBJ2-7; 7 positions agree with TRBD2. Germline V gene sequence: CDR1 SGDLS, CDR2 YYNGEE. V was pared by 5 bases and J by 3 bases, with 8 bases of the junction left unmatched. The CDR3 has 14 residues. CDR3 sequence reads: CASSLRDYDYEQYF. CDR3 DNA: TGTGCCAGCAGTCTCCGGGACTATGACTACGAGCAGTACTTC.

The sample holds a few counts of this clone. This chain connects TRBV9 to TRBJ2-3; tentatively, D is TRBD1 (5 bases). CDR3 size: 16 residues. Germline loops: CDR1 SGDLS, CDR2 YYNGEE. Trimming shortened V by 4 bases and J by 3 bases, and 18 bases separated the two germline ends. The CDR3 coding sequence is TGTGCCAGCAGCCTTCAAGGGGTGGGTGAAACAGATACGCAGTATTTT. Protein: CASSLQGVGETDTQYF.

CDR3 in amino acids: CASRNQGQSNQPQHF. In nucleotides, the CDR3 is TGTGCCAGCAGGAATCAGGGGCAGAGCAATCAGCCCCAGCATTTT. V gene TRBV2 combines with J gene TRBJ1-5; possibly TRBD1 for D (6 bases). This CDR3 is 15 amino acids long. The germline CDR1 and CDR2 sequences are SNHLY and FYNNEI. V gave up 6 bases and J gave up 1 base, with 13 bases separating them.

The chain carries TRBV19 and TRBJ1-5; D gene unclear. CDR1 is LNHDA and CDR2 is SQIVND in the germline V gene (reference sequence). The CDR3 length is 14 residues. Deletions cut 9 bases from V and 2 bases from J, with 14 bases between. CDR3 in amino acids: CASRWSDGNQPQHF. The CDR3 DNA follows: TGTGCCAGCCGCTGGTCAGACGGCAATCAGCCCCAGCATTTT.

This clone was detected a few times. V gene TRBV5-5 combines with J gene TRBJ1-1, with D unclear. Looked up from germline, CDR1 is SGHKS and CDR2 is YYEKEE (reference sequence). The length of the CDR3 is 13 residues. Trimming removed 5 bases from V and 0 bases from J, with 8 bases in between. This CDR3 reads CASSWAMNTEAFF. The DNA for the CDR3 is TGTGCCAGCAGTTGGGCTATGAACACTGAAGCTTTCTTT.

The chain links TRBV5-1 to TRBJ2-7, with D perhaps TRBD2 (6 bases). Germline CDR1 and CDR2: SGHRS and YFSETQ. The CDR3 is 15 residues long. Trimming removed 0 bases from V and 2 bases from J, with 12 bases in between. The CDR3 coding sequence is TGCGCCAGCAGCTTGGGTTCTAGCGAAACCTACGAGCAGTACTTC. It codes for CASSLGSSETYEQYF.

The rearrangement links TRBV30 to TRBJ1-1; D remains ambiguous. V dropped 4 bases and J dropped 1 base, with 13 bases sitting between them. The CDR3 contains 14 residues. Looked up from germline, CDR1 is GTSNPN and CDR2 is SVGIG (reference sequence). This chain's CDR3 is CAWTMDFGNTEAFF. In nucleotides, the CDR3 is TGTGCCTGGACGATGGACTTCGGGAACACTGAAGCTTTCTTT.

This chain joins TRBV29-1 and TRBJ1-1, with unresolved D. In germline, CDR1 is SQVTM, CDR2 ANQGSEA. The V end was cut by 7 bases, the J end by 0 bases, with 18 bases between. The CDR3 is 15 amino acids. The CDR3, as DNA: TGCAGCGCCCTGACCCCGCCCGCGATGAACACTGAAGCTTTCTTT. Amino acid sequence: CSALTPPAMNTEAFF.

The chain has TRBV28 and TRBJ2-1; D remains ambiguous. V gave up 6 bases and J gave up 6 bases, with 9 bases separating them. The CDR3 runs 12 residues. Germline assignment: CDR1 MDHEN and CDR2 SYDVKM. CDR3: CASSQVRNEQFF. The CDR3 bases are TGTGCCAGCAGCCAAGTCCGCAATGAGCAGTTCTTC.